These 26 T cell receptor beta chains were sequenced from one sample in a study of blood T cell repertoires in COVID-19. The table came from immunoSEQ multiplex PCR; TCRdb's copy has only in-frame clones and leaves some out. The sample contains about 530,000 clones, less than 90% of which appear only once. What was sequenced was peripheral blood. The receptor set was obtained from a woman aged 50 to 60 with COVID-19, enrolled during active disease.

The chain couples TRBV11-3 to TRBJ2-3, with 8 bases fitting TRBD1. Germline trimming cut 4 bases from V and 6 bases from J; bases unmatched to any gene: 6. From germline, CDR1 is SGHNT and CDR2 YENEEA. This CDR3 spans 14 amino acids. For the CDR3, the DNA is TGTGCCAGCAGCTCCCGGACAGGGCAGGATACGCAGTATTTT. This sequence encodes CASSSRTGQDTQYF.

The table lists this clone with a few counts. This chain connects TRBV10-3 to TRBJ2-1, with TRBD1 identical over 7 bases. V was clipped by 10 bases and J by 1 base; unmatched bases: 10. CDR1 is ENHRY, CDR2 SYGVKD, per germline. The CDR3 covers 15 residues. CDR3 region: CATHPGQSSYNEQFF. In nucleotides, the CDR3 is TGTGCCACCCACCCGGGACAGAGTTCCTACAATGAGCAGTTCTTC.

This chain connects TRBV6-5 to TRBJ2-7; 7 bases map to TRBD2. This CDR3 region has 15 residues. Germline CDR1 reads MNHEY; CDR2 reads SVGAGI. Trimming removed 0 bases from V and 3 bases from J; junction bases left unmatched: 5. In DNA, the CDR3 is TGTGCCAGCAGTTACTCGACTAGCTTGGGCTACGAGCAGTACTTC. Translation: CASSYSTSLGYEQYF.

The chain is built from TRBV5-4 and TRBJ2-2; TRBD2 might be the D (6 bases). Germline V gene lookup returns CDR1 SGHNT and CDR2 YYREEE (reference sequence). The CDR3 contains 14 residues. V gave up 4 bases and J gave up 8 bases, with 15 bases separating them. CDR3 sequence reads: CASSPGGGWGELFF. In DNA, the CDR3 is TGTGCCAGCAGCCCTGGTGGAGGGTGGGGGGAGCTGTTTTTT.

This chain connects TRBV11-1 to TRBJ2-3; TRBD2 is a possible D gene (5 bases). The CDR3 length is 15 residues. V was pared by 2 bases and J by 5 bases, with 14 bases between. The germline gives CDR1 SGHAT, CDR2 FQDESV (reference sequence). The CDR3 nucleotides read TGTGCCAGCAGCTTACTACTCTCGGGGAAAGATACGCAGTATTTT. Protein sequence: CASSLLLSGKDTQYF.

CDR3 amino acids: CASSLIEGQPQHF. CDR3 nucleotide sequence: TGCGCCAGCAGCTTGATCGAGGGTCAGCCCCAGCATTTT. This chain links TRBV5-1 with TRBJ1-5, with no clear D. This CDR3 comprises 13 residues. The V gene's germline CDR1 is SGHRS and CDR2 YFSETQ. V lost 1 base, J lost 6 bases, and 8 bases lay in between. The full variable domain, in which reference TRBV5-1 and TRBJ1-5 provide the parts outside the CDR3, is KAGVTQTPRYLIKTRGQQVTLSCSPISGHRSVSWYQQTPGQGLQFLFEYFSETQRNKGNFPGRFSGRQFSNSRSEMNVSTLELGDSALYLCASSLIEGQPQHFGDGTRLSIL.

J is TRBJ2-3 and V is TRBV10-3; 7 positions match TRBD2. V dropped 10 bases and J dropped 2; count of bases not matched to a gene: 12. This CDR3 has 15 amino acids. CDR1 is ENHRY and CDR2 is SYGVKD in the germline V gene. In DNA, the CDR3 is TGTGCCACCAGCGGGGATCACAGATACACAGATACGCAGTATTTT. Its translation: CATSGDHRYTDTQYF.

The chain couples TRBV29-1 to TRBJ1-2; possible D gene TRBD1, 5 bases. The V and J ends lost 4 bases and 7 bases respectively, with 16 bases between them. CDR1 SQVTM and CDR2 ANQGSEA come from the germline V gene. This CDR3 region has 13 residues. The CDR3 protein is CSVGRGEGFGYTF. CDR3 coding DNA: TGCAGCGTTGGGCGGGGGGAAGGTTTTGGCTACACCTTC.

This sequence joins TRBV29-1 and TRBJ2-5; 11 bases match TRBD2. Looked up from germline, CDR1 is SQVTM and CDR2 is ANQGSEA. The CDR3 covers 16 residues. J gave up 7 bases and V 0 bases, and 10 bases lay outside the gene matches. The chain's CDR3 is CSVEDRLAGGLGTQYF. CDR3 in DNA: TGCAGCGTTGAAGATCGGCTAGCGGGGGGACTCGGGACCCAGTACTTC.

V gene TRBV18 combines with J gene TRBJ2-3; possibly TRBD1 for D (6 bases). V lost 5 bases, J lost 2 bases, and 14 bases lay in between. There are 15 residues in the CDR3. The germline V gene encodes CDR1 KGHSH and CDR2 LQKENI. In DNA, the CDR3 is TGTGCCAGCTCATTTAGTAAGGGACACACAGATACGCAGTATTTT. Translated: CASSFSKGHTDTQYF.

This chain uses TRBV5-1 with TRBJ1-2; D unresolved. CDR3 length: 14 amino acids. Per germline, CDR1 SGHRS and CDR2 YFSETQ. The V gene lost 0 bases and the J gene lost 2 bases, with 8 bases spanning the gap. CDR3 in amino acids: CASSLDFENYGYTF. Here the CDR3 DNA reads TGCGCCAGCAGCTTGGATTTCGAGAACTATGGCTACACCTTC.

This rearrangement joins TRBV30 to TRBJ1-1; D uncertain. The CDR3 runs to 10 residues. Trimming pared 2 bases from V and 7 bases from J, leaving 5 bases between. Germline CDR1 and CDR2: GTSNPN and SVGIG (reference sequence). CDR3 loop: CAWSRLEAFF. The CDR3 nucleotides are TGTGCCTGGAGTAGACTTGAAGCTTTCTTT.

DNA of the CDR3: TGCGCCAGCAGCCTCACCAGACACGGGGAGCTGTTTTTT. This codes for CASSLTRHGELFF. V gene TRBV5-1 combines with J gene TRBJ2-2; D call uncertain. This CDR3 contains 13 residues. Trimming pared 4 bases from V and 7 bases from J, leaving 11 bases between. Germline CDR1 is SGHRS and CDR2 is YFSETQ.

This chain uses TRBV7-9 with TRBJ2-3, with a possible D match to TRBD2 (8 bases). V shed 5 bases and J shed 5 bases, with 23 bases lying between them. The CDR3 covers 17 residues. Germline lookup yields CDR1 SEHNR and CDR2 FQNEAQ (reference sequence). The CDR3 coding sequence is TGTGCCAGCAGCCCAGGGGGAGCGGGGGCCCCCGGAGATACGCAGTATTTT. It specifies CASSPGGAGAPGDTQYF. Full variable domain (outside the CDR3, taken from reference TRBV7-9 and TRBJ2-3): DTGVSQNPRHKITKRGQNVTFRCDPISEHNRLYWYRQTLGQGPEFLTYFQNEAQLEKSRLLSDRFSAERPKGSFSTLEIQRTEQGDSAMYLCASSPGGAGAPGDTQYFGPGTRLTVL.

This chain connects TRBV5-1 to TRBJ1-6; unclear D gene. The V and J ends lost 0 bases and 5 bases respectively, with 6 bases between them. The CDR3 contains 14 residues. CDR1 SGHRS and CDR2 YFSETQ come from the germline V gene. The CDR3: CASSLGADNSPLHF. The CDR3 DNA reads as TGCGCCAGCAGCTTGGGGGCAGATAATTCACCCCTCCACTTT.

This chain connects TRBV5-4 to TRBJ1-1, with TRBD1 matching over 7 bases. Losses at the gene ends were 3 bases for V and 3 bases for J; bases not matched to a gene: 11. CDR3 size: 16 residues. CDR1 and CDR2 from the germline V gene are SGHNT and YYREEE (reference sequence). The CDR3 DNA follows: TGTGCCAGCAGCTCCGGGACAGCCCTGAGGGACACTGAAGCTTTCTTT. This codes for CASSSGTALRDTEAFF.

This clone was counted once. V is TRBV15 and J is TRBJ2-1; the D gene is possibly TRBD2 (6 bases). With 0 bases removed from V and 4 bases from J, the gap between germline ends came to 13 bases. Germline-derived CDR1 and CDR2 are LNHNV and YYDKDF (reference sequence). The CDR3 is 16 residues long. CDR3: CATSRDGSGAYNEQFF. The CDR3 DNA follows: TGTGCCACCAGCAGAGATGGTAGCGGAGCTTACAATGAGCAGTTCTTC.

V is TRBV24-1 and J is TRBJ1-3; 7 bases map to TRBD1. The V gene end was trimmed by 5 bases and the J gene end by 2 bases; junction bases not matched to a gene: 5. The CDR3 consists of 15 residues. CDR1 and CDR2 from the germline V gene are KGHDR and SFDVKD. The CDR3, as DNA: TGTGCCACCAGTGGGAAGGGGACAGCTGGAAACACCATATATTTT. Translation: CATSGKGTAGNTIYF.

The chain employs TRBV27 and TRBJ2-7, with TRBD1 as a possible D gene (5 bases). Germline V CDR1 and CDR2: MNHEY, SMNVEV (reference sequence). The CDR3 runs 13 residues. V was pared by 3 bases and J by 1 base, with 7 bases between. The CDR3: CASSFRQSYEQYF. The CDR3 nucleotides read TGTGCCAGCAGTTTTAGACAGTCCTACGAGCAGTACTTC.

Comments on this clone: This specimen includes other DNA sequences encoding the same CDR3. V usage is TRBV2 and J usage is TRBJ2-7; a weak D match, TRBD1 (6 bases). This CDR3 comprises 13 residues. Germline CDR1 is SNHLY and CDR2 is FYNNEI. The V end lost 2 bases, the J end lost 3 bases, and 8 bases lay between the germline ends. Written as DNA, the CDR3 is TGTGCCAGCAGTGAAAACAGGGACTACGAGCAGTACTTC. It codes for CASSENRDYEQYF.

The genes are TRBV5-6 and TRBJ2-3, with TRBD1 matching over 7 bases. The CDR3 spans 15 residues. The V segment lost 5 bases and the J segment 1 base; nucleotides outside the gene matches: 7. The germline CDR1 and CDR2 sequences are SGHDT and YYEEEE. The DNA for the CDR3 is TGTGCCAGCAGTCTCAGGGACAGCGGCACAGATACGCAGTATTTT. It encodes CASSLRDSGTDTQYF.

This chain links TRBV30 with TRBJ1-1, with a tentative D call TRBD1 (6 bases). Germline values: CDR1 GTSNPN, CDR2 SVGIG (reference sequence). This CDR3 is 11 amino acids long. In DNA, the CDR3 is TGTGGAACAGGGAGAGGAACTGAAGCTTTCTTT. Protein product: CGTGRGTEAFF.

The rearrangement joins TRBV2 to TRBJ2-4; 7 nucleotides align to TRBD1. The germline V gene has CDR1 SNHLY and CDR2 FYNNEI. Germline trimming cut 3 bases from V and 1 base from J; bases unmatched to any gene: 6. The CDR3 is 16 residues long. CDR3 residues: CASSERGREAKNIQYF. The CDR3 coding sequence is TGTGCCAGCAGTGAGAGGGGGCGCGAGGCCAAAAACATTCAGTACTTC.

The chain links TRBV6-5 to TRBJ1-3; no firm D call. Germline V gene data show CDR1 as MNHEY and CDR2 as SVGAGI. V gave up 6 bases and J gave up 0 bases, with 9 bases separating them. The CDR3 has 14 amino acids. CDR3 sequence reads: CASSSGSSGNTIYF. Written as DNA, the CDR3 is TGTGCCAGCAGCTCAGGTTCCTCTGGAAACACCATATATTTT.

The chain couples TRBV9 to TRBJ2-2; D is perhaps TRBD1 (6 bases). Per germline, CDR1 SGDLS and CDR2 YYNGEE. The V gene lost 4 bases and the J gene lost 7 bases, with 11 bases spanning the gap. The CDR3 has 13 residues. CDR3 in amino acids: CASSPTGSGELFF. CDR3 DNA sequence: TGTGCCAGCAGCCCAACAGGGAGCGGGGAGCTGTTTTTT.

The rearrangement joins TRBV15 to TRBJ2-5; 9 bases map to TRBD1. J was trimmed by 0 bases and V by 5 bases; bases with no gene match: 7. Germline CDR1 reads LNHNV; CDR2 reads YYDKDF (reference sequence). The CDR3 covers 16 residues. The CDR3 DNA is TGTGCCACCAGCCCCCGCGACAGGGGGTACCAAGAGACCCAGTACTTC. Translated, it gives CATSPRDRGYQETQYF. Based on the CDR3 plus reference TRBV15 and TRBJ2-5, the full variable domain is DAMVIQNPRYQVTQFGKPVTLSCSQTLNHNVMYWYQQKSSQAPKLLFHYYDKDFNNEADTPDNFQSRRPNTSFCFLDIRSPGLGDTAMYLCATSPRDRGYQETQYFGPGTRLLVL.